This T cell receptor (beta chain) was documented in a study of shared clonotypes between healthy human individuals. Method: immunoSEQ multiplex PCR; TCRdb's copy keeps in-frame clones and lacks some. The repertoire holds over a million clones, with around 97% as singletons. The donor cohort consisted entirely of Caucasian adults residing in Nashville, Tennessee. With regard to this clone: The sample holds other DNA sequences that translate to the same CDR3.

The material sequenced was naive CD4+ T cells sorted from blood. As to subset: CD45RA+ positively selected. This clonotype was obtained from a man between 25 and 39 years old in good health.

CDR3 coding DNA: TGTGCCAGCAGCGTTGATGGGGGTCGCAATCAGCCCCAGCATTTT. The encoded protein is CASSVDGGRNQPQHF. The chain combines TRBV9 with TRBJ1-5; D is perhaps TRBD1 (5 bases). CDR3 length equals 15 residues. Deletions cut 2 bases from V and 2 bases from J, with 11 bases between. The germline CDR1 and CDR2 sequences are SGDLS and YYNGEE.